Below, 25 T cell receptor beta chains from the same sample are listed, as sequenced in a study of identical twins. TCRdb re-called the 5' RACE reads with MiXCR, one entry per CDR3 protein. Of 420,000 or so distinct CDR3 sequences detected, less than 20% appear once; the ten largest clones hold roughly 12%. The sequenced sample consisted of naive T cells sorted from blood. The receptors derive from a man in his forties or fifties in good health.

This chain connects TRBV6-2 or TRBV6-3 to TRBJ1-5, with D possibly matching TRBD1 (6 bases). This CDR3 has 17 amino acids. Germline CDR1 and CDR2: MNHEY and SVGEGT. V lost 4 bases to trimming and J lost 0 bases, with 16 bases between them. Here the CDR3 reads CASSSSTGPHSNQPQHF. DNA of the CDR3: TGTGCCAGCAGTTCGAGTACAGGGCCCCATAGCAATCAGCCCCAGCATTTT.

This clonotype was observed many times. The V and J genes are TRBV10-3 and TRBJ1-6, with 7 bases lining up with TRBD1. Germline values: CDR1 ENHRY, CDR2 SYGVKD. CDR3 length: 15 residues. The V and J ends lost 2 bases and 5 bases, in that order; junction bases with no gene match: 3. CDR3 residues: CAISEAGQNNSPLHF. The CDR3 region has the DNA TGTGCCATCAGTGAGGCGGGACAGAATAATTCACCCCTCCACTTT.

The chain employs TRBV21-1 and TRBJ2-4; no check of the table's D call, TRBD1, against the DNA was made. TRBV21-1 is described as a pseudogene. The CDR3 has 15 amino acids. The DNA of the CDR3 is TGTGCCAGCAGCAATACCGGGACAGGGGAAAACATTCAGTACTTC. It translates to CASSNTGTGENIQYF.

This clonotype was recorded a few times. The rearrangement links TRBV5-1 to TRBJ2-3; tentatively, D is TRBD2 (5 bases). Per the germline V gene, CDR1 is SGHRS and CDR2 is YFSETQ. V was shortened by 0 bases and J by 2 bases, with 10 bases between the two germline ends. The CDR3 has 15 amino acids. The CDR3 sequence: CASSLEADLTDTQYF. The CDR3 nucleotides are TGCGCCAGCAGCTTGGAAGCGGACCTCACAGATACGCAGTATTTT.

This clonotype occurred a few times. This chain links TRBV7-2 with TRBJ2-7; tentative D call: TRBD1 (5 bases). Germline CDR1 is SGHTA and CDR2 is FQGNSA. Deletions cut 1 base from V and 2 bases from J, with 12 bases between. This CDR3 region has 15 residues. CDR3 amino acids: CASSLEGPPTYEQYF. Here the CDR3 DNA reads TGTGCCAGCAGCTTAGAGGGGCCACCCACCTACGAGCAGTACTTC.

This clonotype has at least ten counts. V gene TRBV6-5 combines with J gene TRBJ1-5; D uncertain. This CDR3 region has 15 residues. Per germline, CDR1 MNHEY and CDR2 SVGAGI. With 1 base removed from V and 0 bases from J, the gap between germline ends came to 7 bases. DNA of the CDR3: TGTGCCAGCAGTTACTATGCAGATAGCAATCAGCCCCAGCATTTT. Translation gives CASSYYADSNQPQHF.

This clonotype was counted between two and nine times. J is TRBJ2-3 and V is TRBV5-5; possible D gene TRBD1, 6 bases. Germline CDR1 and CDR2: SGHKS and YYEKEE (reference sequence). V gave up 4 bases and J gave up 0 bases, with 12 bases separating them. CDR3 length: 15 amino acids. CDR3 in amino acids: CASSRQATSTDTQYF. In nucleotides, the CDR3 is TGTGCCAGCAGCCGACAGGCCACTAGCACAGATACGCAGTATTTT.

The rearrangement links TRBV10-3 to TRBJ2-1, with TRBD2 matching 13 bases. J gave up 2 bases and V 10 bases, and 5 bases lay outside the gene matches. This CDR3 region has 15 residues. Germline V gene data show CDR1 as ENHRY and CDR2 as SYGVKD. In DNA form, the CDR3 reads TGTGCCACCCAGACTAGCGGGAGGACCTACAATGAGCAGTTCTTC. It translates to CATQTSGRTYNEQFF.

This clonotype turned up a few times. V and J are TRBV12-3 or TRBV12-4 and TRBJ1-1, with 10 nucleotides matching TRBD1. The CDR3 is made up of 15 amino acids. After removal of 5 bases from V and 6 bases from J, the junction contained 9 bases not matched to a gene. CDR3 coding DNA: TGTGCCAGCAGTGGTACCGGGACAGGGGTTTCTGAAGCTTTCTTT. Amino acid sequence: CASSGTGTGVSEAFF.

V usage is TRBV7-2 and J usage is TRBJ2-5, with TRBD2 identical over 7 bases. The CDR3 has 15 amino acids. In germline, CDR1 is SGHTA, CDR2 FQGNSA. V shed 7 bases, J shed 4 bases, and the junction held 12 bases outside the gene matches. CDR3 nucleotides: TGTGCCAGCAACACGGGGCGGGGGAGGCGAGAGACCCAGTACTTC. This gives the protein CASNTGRGRRETQYF.

This clonotype was seen a few times. The chain has TRBV11-2 and TRBJ2-1; D gene ambiguous. The germline V and J ends were trimmed by 3 bases and 8 bases, with 5 bases remaining between them. The V gene's germline CDR1 is SGHAT and CDR2 FQNNGV. The CDR3 contains 11 residues. The CDR3 DNA reads TGTGCCAGCAGCTTTTCACATGAGCAGTTCTTC. Protein sequence: CASSFSHEQFF.

In this sample, this clonotype turned up a few times. CDR3 sequence (DNA): TGTGCCAGCAGTCCCCCGGCTGATACGCAGTATTTT. Translation gives CASSPPADTQYF. The V and J genes are TRBV12-3 or TRBV12-4 and TRBJ2-3, with no clear D. Trimming removed 5 bases at V and 6 bases at J, with 9 bases between. The CDR3 spans 12 residues.

There are a few counts of this clonotype. V and J are TRBV6-5 and TRBJ2-7, with a tentative D call TRBD2 (5 bases). V lost 3 bases and J 7 bases, leaving 16 bases between the germline ends. The V gene's germline CDR1 is MNHEY and CDR2 SVGAGI. The CDR3 has 14 residues. As DNA, the CDR3 is TGTGCCAGCAGTTATAGACTACCGCCTAGAGAGCAGTACTTC. This sequence encodes CASSYRLPPREQYF.

The chain joins TRBV5-1 to TRBJ2-3, with D tentatively TRBD2 (6 bases). Trimming took off 4 bases at V and 5 bases at J, with 20 bases between the two ends. Per the germline V gene, CDR1 is SGHRS and CDR2 is YFSETQ. The CDR3 runs 16 residues. The DNA for the CDR3 is TGCGCCAGCAGCCCAAGGGACGGGAGATACAGAGATACGCAGTATTTT. Encoded protein: CASSPRDGRYRDTQYF.

The table lists this clonotype with many counts. The rearrangement links TRBV20-1 to TRBJ2-5; the match to TRBD1 covers 7 bases. The CDR3 length is 14 residues. Germline V CDR1 and CDR2: DFQATT, SNEGSKA (reference sequence). Germline trimming cut 6 bases from V and 2 bases from J; bases unmatched to any gene: 9. The CDR3 loop reads CSAPDRQGQETQYF. CDR3 nucleotide sequence: TGCAGTGCCCCCGACAGACAGGGACAAGAGACCCAGTACTTC.

The chain recombines TRBV20-1 with TRBJ1-4; D may be TRBD1 (6 bases). V dropped 5 bases and J dropped 0 bases, with 16 bases sitting between them. Germline CDR1 and CDR2: DFQATT and SNEGSKA (reference sequence). The CDR3 has 16 residues. Here the CDR3 reads CSAGGGGIATNEKLFF. CDR3 bases: TGCAGTGCTGGGGGAGGGGGAATTGCAACTAATGAAAAACTGTTTTTT.

In regard to this clonotype: A read error may be the cause here, since a much bigger clone is one base away. CDR3: CASTRRRPDYGSTF. The CDR3 region has the DNA TGTGCCAGCACACGTAGGCGCCCGGACTATGGCTCCACCTTC. J is TRBJ1-2 and V is TRBV28, with no clear D. Germline V gene lookup returns CDR1 MDHEN and CDR2 SYDVKM. There are 14 residues in the CDR3.

This clonotype was observed at least ten times. The CDR3 is CSVLAGQSTDTQYF. DNA of the CDR3: TGCAGCGTCCTTGCGGGACAGTCCACAGATACGCAGTATTTT. This sequence joins TRBV29-1 and TRBJ2-3, with D possibly matching TRBD1 (7 bases). Looked up from germline, CDR1 is SQVTM and CDR2 is ANQGSEA. The V end lost 6 bases, the J end lost 2 bases, and 15 bases lay between the germline ends. CDR3 length: 14 amino acids.

The CDR3 region is CASSRMRQGVDEQYF. The DNA of the CDR3 is TGTGCCAGCAGCAGGATGAGACAGGGCGTGGACGAGCAGTACTTC. The chain employs TRBV5-6 and TRBJ2-7; 7 bases fit TRBD1. Germline V gene lookup returns CDR1 SGHDT and CDR2 YYEEEE. The CDR3 has 15 residues. The ends lost 4 bases at V and 5 bases at J; junction bases unmatched: 12.

The chain links TRBV4-2 to TRBJ2-1; the D gene is possibly TRBD2 (5 bases). V dropped 0 bases and J dropped 2 bases, with 14 bases sitting between them. CDR3 size: 17 residues. Germline-derived CDR1 and CDR2 are LGHNA and YNFKEQ. The CDR3 DNA is TGTGCCAGCAGCCAAGATCAAGGCGGGTACACCTACAATGAGCAGTTCTTC. It codes for CASSQDQGGYTYNEQFF.

This rearrangement joins TRBV5-1 to TRBJ1-6, with 7 bases aligning to TRBD1. V lost 0 bases, J lost 5 bases, and 2 bases stayed unmatched. CDR3 length equals 15 residues. Germline CDR1 is SGHRS and CDR2 is YFSETQ. The CDR3 reads CASSLAGTDNSPLHF. The CDR3 coding sequence is TGCGCCAGCAGCTTGGCCGGGACAGATAATTCACCCCTCCACTTT. Looking up the rest from reference TRBV5-1 and TRBJ1-6 gives the full variable domain: KAGVTQTPRYLIKTRGQQVTLSCSPISGHRSVSWYQQTPGQGLQFLFEYFSETQRNKGNFPGRFSGRQFSNSRSEMNVSTLELGDSALYLCASSLAGTDNSPLHFGNGTRLTVT.

This clonotype was counted a few times. The chain links TRBV28 to TRBJ2-6; D gene ambiguous. From germline, CDR1 is MDHEN and CDR2 SYDVKM. Trimming removed 5 bases at V and 4 bases at J, with 15 bases between. The CDR3 has 16 residues. The CDR3: CASSRVRTVGANVLTF. The CDR3 DNA is TGTGCCAGCAGTCGGGTCCGTACCGTCGGGGCCAACGTCCTGACTTTC.

The chain carries TRBV20-1 and TRBJ2-7; a possible D gene is TRBD2 (6 bases). Germline CDR1 and CDR2: DFQATT and SNEGSKA (reference sequence). V was trimmed by 8 bases and J by 2 bases, leaving 13 bases between them. The CDR3 runs to 12 residues. CDR3 protein: CSSRDFTYEQYF. The CDR3 bases are TGCAGTTCCAGGGACTTCACCTACGAGCAGTACTTC.

This clonotype showed up just a few times. The chain uses TRBV7-2 and TRBJ2-4, with D perhaps given as TRBD1 or TRBD2 (7 bases each). Deletions cut 2 bases from V and 3 bases from J, with 11 bases between. Looked up from germline, CDR1 is SGHTA and CDR2 is FQGNSA. The CDR3 spans 15 residues. The CDR3 is CASSLSRGGKNIQYF. CDR3 nucleotide sequence: TGTGCCAGCAGCTTAAGCAGGGGGGGCAAAAACATTCAGTACTTC.

This clonotype was seen a few times. The genes are TRBV5-1 and TRBJ1-5; the D is unclear. The V and J ends lost 2 bases and 1 base respectively, with 10 bases between them. Germline loops: CDR1 SGHRS, CDR2 YFSETQ. CDR3 length: 15 amino acids. The CDR3 bases are TGCGCCAGCAGCTTAGGCACATCGAGCAATCAGCCCCAGCATTTT. Translated: CASSLGTSSNQPQHF. Full variable domain (remainder filled in from reference TRBV5-1 and TRBJ1-5): KAGVTQTPRYLIKTRGQQVTLSCSPISGHRSVSWYQQTPGQGLQFLFEYFSETQRNKGNFPGRFSGRQFSNSRSEMNVSTLELGDSALYLCASSLGTSSNQPQHFGDGTRLSIL.